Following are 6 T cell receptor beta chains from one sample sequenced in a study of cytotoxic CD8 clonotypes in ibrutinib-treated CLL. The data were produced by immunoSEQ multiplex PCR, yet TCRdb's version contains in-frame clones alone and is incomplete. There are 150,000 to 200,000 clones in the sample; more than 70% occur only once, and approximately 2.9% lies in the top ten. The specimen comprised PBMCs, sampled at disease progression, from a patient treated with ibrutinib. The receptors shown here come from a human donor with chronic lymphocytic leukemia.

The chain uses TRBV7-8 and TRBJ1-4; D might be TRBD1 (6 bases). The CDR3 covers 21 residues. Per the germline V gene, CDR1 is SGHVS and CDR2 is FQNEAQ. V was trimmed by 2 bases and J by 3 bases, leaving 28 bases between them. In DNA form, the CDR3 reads TGTGCCAGCAGCTTAATACAACCGGGACACTGGGGGTTTTCAGCTAATGAAAAACTGTTTTTT. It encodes CASSLIQPGHWGFSANEKLFF.

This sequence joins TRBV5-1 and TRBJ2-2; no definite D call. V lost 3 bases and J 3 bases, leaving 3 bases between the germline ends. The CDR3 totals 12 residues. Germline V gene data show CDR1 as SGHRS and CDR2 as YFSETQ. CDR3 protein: CASSWDTGELFF. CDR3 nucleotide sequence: TGCGCCAGCAGCTGGGACACCGGGGAGCTGTTTTTT. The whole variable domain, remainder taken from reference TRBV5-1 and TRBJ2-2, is KAGVTQTPRYLIKTRGQQVTLSCSPISGHRSVSWYQQTPGQGLQFLFEYFSETQRNKGNFPGRFSGRQFSNSRSEMNVSTLELGDSALYLCASSWDTGELFFGEGSRLTVL.

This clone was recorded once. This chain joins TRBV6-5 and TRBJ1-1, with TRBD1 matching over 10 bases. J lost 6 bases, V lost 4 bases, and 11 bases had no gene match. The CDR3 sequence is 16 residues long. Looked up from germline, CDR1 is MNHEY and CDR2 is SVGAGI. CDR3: CASSSPTGQGSAEAFF. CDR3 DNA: TGTGCCAGCAGTTCCCCGACGGGACAGGGGAGCGCTGAAGCTTTCTTT.

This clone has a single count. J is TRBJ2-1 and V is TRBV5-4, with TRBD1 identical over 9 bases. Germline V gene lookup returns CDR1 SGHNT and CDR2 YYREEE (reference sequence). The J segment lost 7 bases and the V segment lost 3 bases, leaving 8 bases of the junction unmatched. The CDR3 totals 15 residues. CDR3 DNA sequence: TGTGCCAGCAGCTGGGGGACAGGGAGGATGAATGAGCAGTTCTTC. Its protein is CASSWGTGRMNEQFF.

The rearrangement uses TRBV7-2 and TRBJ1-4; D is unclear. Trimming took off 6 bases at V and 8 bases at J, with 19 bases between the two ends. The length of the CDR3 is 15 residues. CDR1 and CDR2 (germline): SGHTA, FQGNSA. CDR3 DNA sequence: TGTGCCAGCAGACTGAGACCCGCCGGTGGGGAAAAACTGTTTTTT. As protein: CASRLRPAGGEKLFF.

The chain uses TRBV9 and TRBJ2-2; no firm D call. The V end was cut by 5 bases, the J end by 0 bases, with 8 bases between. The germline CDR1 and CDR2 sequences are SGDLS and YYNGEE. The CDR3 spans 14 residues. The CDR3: CASRQYANTGELFF. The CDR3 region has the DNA TGTGCCAGCAGACAGTACGCGAACACCGGGGAGCTGTTTTTT.